One T cell receptor beta chain is described in this entry. Its antigen is not identified. This sample stems from a study of T cell responses to AZD1222 COVID-19 vaccine. Overall study findings and caveats: Unmutated variant regions are reportedly the target of nearly half of TCRs that are spike-specific. Females outnumbered males among donors, who were mostly white British; clonal diversity was possibly underestimated. Spike-specific TCRs gained breadth and depth after people received two AZD1222 doses. Spike was spanned by vaccine-associated CD4 TCRs, which were dominant at 160-218 and 743-854.

CDR1 is SGHTA, CDR2 FQGTGA, per germline. This CDR3 is 14 amino acids long. V was clipped by 3 bases and J by 6 bases; unmatched bases: 2. Sequencing used immunoSEQ multiplex PCR; TCRdb keeps in-frame clones, though not all of them. The sample lists 150,000 or so clones; 90% were seen once. Sequences were derived from peripheral blood, sampled on day 0 of AZD1222 vaccination. J is TRBJ2-3 and V is TRBV7-3, with 11 bases fitting TRBD2. The origin of this receptor is an adult in good health. The CDR3 spells CASSLASGGDTQYF. In DNA, the CDR3 is TGTGCCAGCAGCTTGGCTAGCGGGGGGGATACGCAGTATTTT.